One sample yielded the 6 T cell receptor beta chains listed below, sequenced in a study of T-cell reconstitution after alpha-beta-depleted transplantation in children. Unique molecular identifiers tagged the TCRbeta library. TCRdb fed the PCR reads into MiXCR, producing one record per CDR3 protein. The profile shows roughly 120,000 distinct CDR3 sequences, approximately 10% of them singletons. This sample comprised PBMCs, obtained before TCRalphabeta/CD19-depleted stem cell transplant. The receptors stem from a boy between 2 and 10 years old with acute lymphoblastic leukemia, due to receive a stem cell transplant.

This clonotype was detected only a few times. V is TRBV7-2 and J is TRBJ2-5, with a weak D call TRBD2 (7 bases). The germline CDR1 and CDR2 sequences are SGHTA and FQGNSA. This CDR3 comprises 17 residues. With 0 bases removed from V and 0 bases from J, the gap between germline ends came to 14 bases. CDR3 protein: CASSLAHSGGYQETQYF. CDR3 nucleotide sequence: TGTGCCAGCAGCTTAGCCCACTCGGGGGGCTACCAAGAGACCCAGTACTTC.

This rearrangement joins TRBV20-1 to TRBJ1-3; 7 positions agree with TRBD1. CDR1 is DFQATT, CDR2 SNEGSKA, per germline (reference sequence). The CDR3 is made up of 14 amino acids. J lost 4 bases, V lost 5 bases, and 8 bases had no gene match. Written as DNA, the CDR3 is TGCAGTGCTGGGGAGGGGGCAGGGGGAAACACCATATATTTT. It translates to CSAGEGAGGNTIYF.

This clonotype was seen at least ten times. The chain's CDR3 is CASSFTGLAGQETQYF. CDR3 nucleotide sequence: TGTGCCAGCAGCTTCACGGGACTAGCGGGACAAGAGACCCAGTACTTC. The V call is TRBV5-6, the J call TRBJ2-5; TRBD2 matches 13 bases. This CDR3 has 16 amino acids. V lost 2 bases, J lost 2 bases, and 3 bases stayed unmatched. CDR1 and CDR2 from the germline V gene are SGHDT and YYEEEE.

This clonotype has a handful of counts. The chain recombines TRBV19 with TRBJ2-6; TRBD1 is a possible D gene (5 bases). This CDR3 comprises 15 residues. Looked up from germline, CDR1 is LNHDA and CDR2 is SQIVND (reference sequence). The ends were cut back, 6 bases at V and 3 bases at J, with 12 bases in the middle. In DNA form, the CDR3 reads TGTGCCAGTAGCCTGGGGCCCTATGGGGCCAACGTCCTGACTTTC. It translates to CASSLGPYGANVLTF.

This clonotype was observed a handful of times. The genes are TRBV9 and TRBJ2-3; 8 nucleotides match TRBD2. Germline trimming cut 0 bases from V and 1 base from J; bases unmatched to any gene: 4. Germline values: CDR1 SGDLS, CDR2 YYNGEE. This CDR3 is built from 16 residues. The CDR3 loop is CASSVVAGPGTDTQYF. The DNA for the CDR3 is TGTGCCAGCAGCGTAGTAGCGGGACCCGGCACAGATACGCAGTATTTT.

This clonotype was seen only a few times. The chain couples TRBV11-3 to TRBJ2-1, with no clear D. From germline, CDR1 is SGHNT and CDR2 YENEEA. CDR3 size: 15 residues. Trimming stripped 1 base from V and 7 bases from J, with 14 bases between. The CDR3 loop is CASSLAYEPGNEQFF. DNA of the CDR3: TGTGCCAGCAGCTTAGCCTATGAGCCCGGGAATGAGCAGTTCTTC.